One sample yielded the 22 T cell receptor beta chains listed below, sequenced in a study of cytomegalovirus exposure and HLA in healthy donors. PCR primers comprised 60 Vbeta and 13 Jbeta primers. Profiled with immunoSEQ multiplex PCR; TCRdb holds only in-frame clones, not every one. The table has 50,000 to 60,000 clones, roughly 76% seen once. Specimen: PBMCs. These receptors were collected from a woman in her 40s in good health and CMV-seropositive.

This CDR3 reads CATFPQGTRNNEQFF. CDR3 DNA sequence: TGTGCCACCTTTCCACAAGGGACTAGAAACAATGAGCAGTTCTTC. This chain connects TRBV6-1 to TRBJ2-1; 8 nucleotides agree with TRBD2. Germline V CDR1 and CDR2: MNHNS, SASEGT. There are 15 residues in the CDR3. V shed 10 bases and J 5 bases; nucleotides not matched to a gene: 13.

This chain uses TRBV7-2 with TRBJ1-1; perhaps TRBD1 as D (6 bases). The V end lost 1 base, the J end lost 4 bases, and 13 bases lay between the germline ends. Germline assignment: CDR1 SGHTA and CDR2 FQGNSA. The CDR3 loop spans 15 amino acids. The CDR3 here is CASSLGPQGGTEAFF. The DNA of the CDR3 is TGTGCCAGCAGCTTAGGGCCCCAAGGGGGCACTGAAGCTTTCTTT. Using reference TRBV7-2 and TRBJ1-1 for the parts outside the CDR3, the full variable domain is GAGVSQSPSNKVTEKGKDVELRCDPISGHTALYWYRQSLGQGLEFLIYFQGNSAPDKSGLPSDRFSAERTGGSVSTLTIQRTQQEDSAVYLCASSLGPQGGTEAFFGQGTRLTVV.

The chain is built from TRBV2 and TRBJ2-2; 12 bases agree with TRBD2. Trimming cost V 6 bases and J 8 bases; bases outside gene matches: 4. The CDR3 has 14 amino acids. Germline loops: CDR1 SNHLY, CDR2 FYNNEI. As DNA, the CDR3 is TGTGCCAGCAGCGGACTAGCGGGGTCTGGGGAGCTGTTTTTT. It codes for CASSGLAGSGELFF.

This clone was seen more than once but under ten times. The chain recombines TRBV2 with TRBJ1-1, with TRBD1 matching over 9 bases. This CDR3 region has 15 residues. Germline assignment: CDR1 SNHLY and CDR2 FYNNEI. V lost 6 bases, J lost 0 bases, and 5 bases stayed unmatched. The DNA of the CDR3 is TGTGCCAGCAGACCTGACAGGGGGATGAACACTGAAGCTTTCTTT. This gives the protein CASRPDRGMNTEAFF. The full variable domain, rest sourced from reference TRBV2 and TRBJ1-1, is EPEVTQTPSHQVTQMGQEVILRCVPISNHLYFYWYRQILGQKVEFLVSFYNNEISEKSEIFDDQFSVERPDGSNFTLKIRSTKLEDSAMYFCASRPDRGMNTEAFFGQGTRLTVV.

The rearrangement joins TRBV7-2 to TRBJ2-5, with 11 nucleotides matching TRBD2. The germline V gene has CDR1 SGHTA and CDR2 FQGNSA. CDR3 length: 16 residues. Trimming cost V 0 bases and J 1 base; bases outside gene matches: 1. CDR3 nucleotides: TGTGCCAGCAGCTTAGCCCTAGCGGGGGGCCAAGAGACCCAGTACTTC. This sequence encodes CASSLALAGGQETQYF.

This chain uses TRBV2 with TRBJ1-1, with D possibly being TRBD1 (5 bases). Germline CDR1 is SNHLY and CDR2 is FYNNEI. The CDR3 is 15 amino acids. V lost 1 base, J lost 5 bases, and 14 bases lay in between. The chain's CDR3 is CASSEDSGGGTEAFF. CDR3 sequence (DNA): TGTGCCAGCAGTGAAGATTCGGGGGGGGGAACTGAAGCTTTCTTT. Supplemented by reference TRBV2 and TRBJ1-1, the full variable domain reads EPEVTQTPSHQVTQMGQEVILRCVPISNHLYFYWYRQILGQKVEFLVSFYNNEISEKSEIFDDQFSVERPDGSNFTLKIRSTKLEDSAMYFCASSEDSGGGTEAFFGQGTRLTVV.

This chain joins TRBV7-2 and TRBJ1-1; D ambiguous. V lost 1 base to trimming and J lost 5 bases, with 8 bases between them. The CDR3 spans 13 residues. Germline V gives CDR1 SGHTA, CDR2 FQGNSA. CDR3 loop: CASSLDPGTEAFF. CDR3 nucleotides: TGTGCCAGCAGCTTAGATCCGGGGACTGAAGCTTTCTTT.

V usage is TRBV7-7 and J usage is TRBJ2-1; 10 bases agree with TRBD2. The J segment lost 4 bases and the V segment lost 5 bases, leaving 5 bases of the junction unmatched. This CDR3 contains 15 residues. Germline CDR1 is SSHAT and CDR2 is FNYEAQ (reference sequence). Written as DNA, the CDR3 is TGTGCCAGCAGCCCCAGACTAGCGGGTTACAATGAGCAGTTCTTC. Translation gives CASSPRLAGYNEQFF.

V usage is TRBV6-5 and J usage is TRBJ2-2; TRBD1 matches 9 bases. J was trimmed by 7 bases and V by 5 bases; bases with no gene match: 8. The CDR3 sequence is 15 residues long. Germline V gives CDR1 MNHEY, CDR2 SVGAGI. The CDR3 sequence: CASSVQGAWGGELFF. The CDR3 coding sequence is TGTGCCAGCAGTGTACAGGGGGCCTGGGGCGGGGAGCTGTTTTTT.

This rearrangement joins TRBV25-1 to TRBJ2-7; 7 bases are shared with TRBD1. The CDR3 length is 15 residues. The junction had 11 bases not matched to a gene; V was cut back by 6 bases and J by 3 bases. Germline V gene lookup returns CDR1 MGHDK and CDR2 SYGVNS. CDR3 DNA sequence: TGTGCCAGCAGGGAGACCGGGACAGCCTACTACGAGCAGTACTTC. Translating it yields CASRETGTAYYEQYF.

The chain couples TRBV30 to TRBJ1-3; the D is unclear. The CDR3 is 16 amino acids. The V gene lost 2 bases and the J gene lost 0 bases, with 14 bases spanning the gap. In germline, CDR1 is GTSNPN, CDR2 SVGIG (reference sequence). The CDR3 sequence: CAWSKPGIDSGNTIYF. CDR3 DNA: TGTGCCTGGAGTAAACCGGGGATCGACTCTGGAAACACCATATATTTT.

The chain couples TRBV6-6 to TRBJ1-2, with 11 bases that match TRBD1. The CDR3 consists of 15 residues. V shed 2 bases, J shed 1 base, and the junction held 0 bases outside the gene matches. The germline gives CDR1 MNHNY, CDR2 SVGAGI (reference sequence). The CDR3 region has the DNA TGTGCCAGCAGTTACGGGACAGGGGGTAACTATGGCTACACCTTC. It is translated as CASSYGTGGNYGYTF.

The rearrangement links TRBV6-6 to TRBJ1-4; 7 bases are a match to TRBD1. This CDR3 is 14 amino acids long. Germline loops: CDR1 MNHNY, CDR2 SVGAGI (reference sequence). The V and J ends lost 5 bases and 5 bases, in that order; junction bases with no gene match: 5. The CDR3 nucleotides read TGTGCCAGCAGTATAGGGGGCTGGAATGAAAAACTGTTTTTT. Translation: CASSIGGWNEKLFF.

This clone turned up a few times. This rearrangement joins TRBV5-4 to TRBJ2-3, with TRBD2 identical over 8 bases. The length of the CDR3 is 17 residues. With 5 bases clipped from V and 4 bases from J, the junction kept 15 bases outside the gene matches. CDR1 is SGHNT and CDR2 is YYREEE in the germline V gene (reference sequence). The CDR3: CASRLERPGLVPDTQYF. CDR3 nucleotide sequence: TGTGCCAGCAGGCTAGAAAGACCGGGACTAGTGCCAGATACGCAGTATTTT.

V usage is TRBV6-5 and J usage is TRBJ1-4; 10 bases match TRBD1. CDR1 and CDR2 from the germline V gene are MNHEY and SVGAGI. The trim removed 4 bases at V and 8 bases at J, leaving 4 bases unmatched. The CDR3 sequence is 14 residues long. The CDR3 bases are TGTGCCAGCAGTTTGACAGGGGGCGGCGAAAAACTGTTTTTT. The encoded protein is CASSLTGGGEKLFF.

The CDR3 protein is CASAVSTVSNQPQHF. CDR3 nucleotide sequence: TGTGCCAGCGCAGTCTCGACAGTCAGCAATCAGCCCCAGCATTTT. The gene calls are TRBV2 and TRBJ1-5, with D perhaps matching TRBD1 (5 bases). The CDR3 extends over 15 amino acids. Germline V gives CDR1 SNHLY, CDR2 FYNNEI. The V gene lost 8 bases and the J gene lost 1 base, with 15 bases spanning the gap.

The chain carries TRBV11-3 and TRBJ1-1, with D uncertain. Per the germline V gene, CDR1 is SGHNT and CDR2 is YENEEA. V was cut by 4 bases and J by 3 bases, with 12 bases left in between. The CDR3 extends over 14 amino acids. The CDR3 reads CASSSGGLDTEAFF. CDR3 coding DNA: TGTGCCAGCAGCTCGGGTGGCCTGGACACTGAAGCTTTCTTT.

The CDR3 region is CASGTGRNTEAFF. CDR3 DNA sequence: TGTGCCAGCGGGACAGGGCGGAACACTGAAGCTTTCTTT. The rearrangement joins TRBV5-6 to TRBJ1-1; 9 bases map to TRBD1. This CDR3 is built from 13 residues. V trimming: 7 bases; J trimming: 1 base; junction bases outside the gene matches: 2. CDR1 is SGHDT, CDR2 YYEEEE, per germline.

The gene calls are TRBV10-3 and TRBJ2-5, with D possibly matching TRBD2 (6 bases). This CDR3 region has 12 residues. Germline CDR1 is ENHRY and CDR2 is SYGVKD. V was shortened by 8 bases and J by 2 bases, with 9 bases between the two germline ends. CDR3 DNA sequence: TGTGCCATCCGTGGAGGGCAAGAGACCCAGTACTTC. This encodes CAIRGGQETQYF.

The genes are TRBV7-2 and TRBJ1-5; D is perhaps TRBD1 (5 bases). V was clipped by 2 bases and J by 4 bases, with 6 bases between them. The germline gives CDR1 SGHTA, CDR2 FQGNSA. This CDR3 spans 13 amino acids. The CDR3 DNA reads as TGTGCCAGCAGCTTAAAGGGGAATCAGCCCCAGCATTTT. As protein: CASSLKGNQPQHF.

This chain links TRBV5-4 with TRBJ2-7; 10 bases fit TRBD1. Trimming took 4 bases from V and 2 from J; bases not matched to a gene: 6. Germline CDR1 and CDR2: SGHNT and YYREEE (reference sequence). The CDR3 spans 15 residues. CDR3 in amino acids: CASSRSGTGAYEQYF. As DNA, the CDR3 is TGTGCCAGCAGCCGATCCGGGACAGGGGCCTACGAGCAGTACTTC.

The chain couples TRBV28 to TRBJ2-7; a weak D match, TRBD1 (5 bases). Trimming pared 4 bases from V and 3 bases from J, leaving 10 bases between. Germline-derived CDR1 and CDR2 are MDHEN and SYDVKM. The length of the CDR3 is 13 residues. Here the CDR3 DNA reads TGTGCCAGCAGTTCTGGGGCGGACTACGAGCAGTACTTC. Translating it yields CASSSGADYEQYF. The whole variable domain, filled in from reference TRBV28 and TRBJ2-7, reads DVKVTQSSRYLVKRTGEKVFLECVQDMDHENMFWYRQDPGLGLRLIYFSYDVKMKEKGDIPEGYSVSREKKERFSLILESASTNQTSMYLCASSSGADYEQYFGPGTRLTVT.